One TCR beta chain is described in this entry. The CDR3 totals 13 residues. The V gene lost 4 bases and the J gene lost 2 bases, with 8 bases spanning the gap. CDR1 and CDR2 (germline): KGHSY, FQNENV. Collection of roughly 9.8 milliliters of peripheral blood was performed for each donor. The amount of total RNA extracted per sample was at least 6 micrograms. The data belong to a study of blood T cells in healthy people across ages. Together with a sample-barcoded 5' primer, a J-beta primer mix was included in a second PCR lasting about 7 to 11 cycles. Using its own MiXCR run on the 5' RACE reads, TCRdb lists one record per CDR3 protein. The sample gives about 780,000 distinct CDR3 sequences, 46% of which show up once; approximately 18% is in the top ten.

The sequence was collected from a man older than 75 in good health. The source material was blood. The V call is TRBV16, the J call TRBJ1-1, with unresolved D. The CDR3 is CASSPQSNTEAFF. In DNA, the CDR3 is TGTGCCAGCAGCCCTCAGAGTAACACTGAAGCTTTCTTT.